These 22 T cell receptor beta chains were all obtained from the same sample, sequenced in a study of CD8+ T cells in alopecia areata. Extraction and reverse transcription of RNA yielded cDNA as the sequencing template. Only in-frame clones appear in the TCRdb table, and some are missing; sequencing was by immunoSEQ multiplex PCR. The sample lists roughly 150,000 clones; approximately 87% were seen once. Specimen: CD8+ T cells sorted from blood, collected at week 0. Receptors were obtained from a human donor with alopecia areata.

J is TRBJ2-3 and V is TRBV23-1, with 7 bases aligning to TRBD2. TRBV23-1 is marked as an open reading frame, function uncertain. V shed 7 bases, J shed 0 bases, and the junction held 7 bases outside the gene matches. The length of the CDR3 is 15 residues. The CDR3 region is CASNPLAKSTDTQYF. CDR3 nucleotide sequence: TGCGCCAGCAATCCACTAGCGAAAAGCACAGATACGCAGTATTTT.

V is TRBV4-1 and J is TRBJ2-1, with unresolved D. The CDR3 is 12 amino acids. Between the trimmed V and J ends, which lost 4 bases and 6 bases, there was a span of 7 bases. Germline V CDR1 and CDR2: MGHRA, YSYEKL. CDR3 DNA: TGCGCCAGCAGCCCTCCGGGCAATGAGCAGTTCTTC. Its translation is CASSPPGNEQFF.

This clone was recorded a few times. J is TRBJ2-5 and V is TRBV4-1; D is uncertain. CDR1 and CDR2 (germline): MGHRA, YSYEKL. V was pared by 0 bases and J by 1 base, with 9 bases between. The CDR3 runs 15 residues. The CDR3 nucleotides are TGCGCCAGCAGCCAAGAACCCAGGATCCAAGAGACCCAGTACTTC. Its protein is CASSQEPRIQETQYF.

CDR3 residues: CASSISRNTEAFF. DNA of the CDR3: TGTGCCAGCAGCATATCAAGGAACACTGAAGCTTTCTTT. This chain joins TRBV7-7 and TRBJ1-1; no clear D. The CDR3 extends over 13 amino acids. Germline lookup yields CDR1 SSHAT and CDR2 FNYEAQ (reference sequence). Between the trimmed V and J ends, which lost 5 bases and 1 base, there was a span of 8 bases.

This clone was seen once. The chain employs TRBV7-3 and TRBJ2-3; 10 positions agree with TRBD2. V trimming: 5 bases; J trimming: 0 bases; junction bases outside the gene matches: 2. Germline CDR1 SGHTA, CDR2 FQGTGA. The CDR3 runs to 15 residues. The CDR3 bases are TGTGCCAGCAGCCTAGCGGGGGCTAGCACAGATACGCAGTATTTT. Translation gives CASSLAGASTDTQYF.

V usage is TRBV5-1 and J usage is TRBJ1-1, with no clear D. The CDR3 runs to 13 residues. Germline loops: CDR1 SGHRS, CDR2 YFSETQ. V lost 0 bases, J lost 5 bases, and 8 bases lay in between. For the CDR3, the DNA is TGCGCCAGCAGCTTGGCAGGAGCTACTGAAGCTTTCTTT. This encodes CASSLAGATEAFF.

This clone came up a few times. The CDR3 coding sequence is TGTGCCAGCAGCTCGGGGGCGTCTGGGGCCAACGTCCTGACTTTC. Residues: CASSSGASGANVLTF. V usage is TRBV11-3 and J usage is TRBJ2-6; D is perhaps TRBD1 or TRBD2 (6 bases each). The CDR3 is made up of 15 amino acids. Germline V gives CDR1 SGHNT, CDR2 YENEEA. V was trimmed by 4 bases and J by 1 base, leaving 8 bases between them.

This chain uses TRBV30 with TRBJ2-1; TRBD2 matches 12 bases. This CDR3 contains 16 residues. Germline CDR1 GTSNPN, CDR2 SVGIG (reference sequence). J was trimmed by 5 bases and V by 0 bases; bases with no gene match: 5. The CDR3 sequence is CAWSVRASGRDNEQFF. Written as DNA, the CDR3 is TGTGCCTGGAGTGTACGGGCTAGCGGGAGGGACAATGAGCAGTTCTTC.

The chain recombines TRBV30 with TRBJ2-3; D is undetermined. V lost 5 bases and J lost 2, with 14 bases in between. The CDR3 has 14 amino acids. Germline CDR1 and CDR2: GTSNPN and SVGIG (reference sequence). This CDR3 reads CAWQASFDTDTQYF. In DNA, the CDR3 is TGTGCCTGGCAGGCGTCCTTTGACACAGATACGCAGTATTTT. Looking up the rest from reference TRBV30 and TRBJ2-3 gives the full variable domain: SQTIHQWPATLVQPVGSPLSLECTVEGTSNPNLYWYRQAAGRGLQLLFYSVGIGQISSEVPQNLSASRPQDRQFILSSKKLLLSDSGFYLCAWQASFDTDTQYFGPGTRLTVL.

This sequence joins TRBV13 and TRBJ2-7; D is unresolved. Germline loops: CDR1 PRHDT, CDR2 FYEKMQ (reference sequence). The CDR3 runs to 14 residues. The ends were cut back, 0 bases at V and 5 bases at J, with 11 bases in the middle. The CDR3 loop is CASSLGRATDEQYF. The CDR3 DNA reads as TGTGCCAGCAGCTTAGGCCGAGCGACGGACGAGCAGTACTTC.

The V call is TRBV5-4, the J call TRBJ1-5; possibly TRBD1 for D (5 bases). V was trimmed by 0 bases and J by 5 bases, leaving 12 bases between them. Germline V lookup: CDR1 SGHNT, CDR2 YYREEE (reference sequence). The CDR3 contains 15 residues. The CDR3 coding sequence is TGTGCCAGCAGCTTGGATGGCAGGGTGCATCAGCCCCAGCATTTT. Encoded protein: CASSLDGRVHQPQHF.

J is TRBJ2-1 and V is TRBV5-1, with 10 nucleotides matching TRBD2. The CDR3 is made up of 16 amino acids. V was pared by 9 bases and J by 0 bases, with 9 bases of the junction left unmatched. CDR1 and CDR2 from the germline V gene are SGHRS and YFSETQ. The CDR3 loop is CATKGLARNSYNEQFF. In nucleotides, the CDR3 is TGCGCCACCAAGGGACTAGCGCGGAACTCCTACAATGAGCAGTTCTTC.

The V gene is TRBV5-6, the J gene TRBJ1-1, with 7 nucleotides matching TRBD1. Unmatched junction bases numbered 1, after V lost 1 base and J lost 1 base. CDR1 is SGHDT, CDR2 YYEEEE, per germline. CDR3 length equals 14 residues. The CDR3 DNA is TGTGCCAGCAGCTTGACAGGGGAGAACACTGAAGCTTTCTTT. It translates to CASSLTGENTEAFF.

V gene TRBV7-8 combines with J gene TRBJ2-7; possible D gene TRBD1, 6 bases. The CDR3 spans 12 residues. The germline CDR1 and CDR2 sequences are SGHVS and FQNEAQ. Trimming removed 4 bases from V and 2 bases from J, with 6 bases in between. CDR3 bases: TGTGCCAGCAGCTCAGGGGCCTACGAGCAGTACTTC. Amino acid sequence: CASSSGAYEQYF.

CDR3 protein: CASSSGGFNTEAFF. The CDR3 DNA reads as TGTGCCAGCAGCTCCGGGGGATTTAACACTGAAGCTTTCTTT. The chain employs TRBV13 and TRBJ1-1; TRBD1 might be the D (5 bases). This CDR3 is built from 14 residues. Trimming cost V 4 bases and J 2 bases, with 11 bases left between them. Germline CDR1 reads PRHDT; CDR2 reads FYEKMQ (reference sequence).

The chain is built from TRBV29-1 and TRBJ2-1, with 9 bases identical to TRBD1. Germline lookup yields CDR1 SQVTM and CDR2 ANQGSEA. The J segment lost 2 bases and the V segment lost 6 bases, leaving 8 bases of the junction unmatched. The CDR3 totals 15 residues. The CDR3: CSVIVRDRAYNEQFF. CDR3 bases: TGCAGCGTGATTGTCCGGGACAGGGCCTACAATGAGCAGTTCTTC.

The rearrangement uses TRBV29-1 and TRBJ1-2; perhaps TRBD1 as D (6 bases). Germline-derived CDR1 and CDR2 are SQVTM and ANQGSEA. V gave up 3 bases and J gave up 8 bases, with 16 bases separating them. The CDR3 loop spans 13 amino acids. CDR3 DNA: TGCAGCGTTGATCAGGGGCTAGAAGACGGCTACACCTTC. Translating it yields CSVDQGLEDGYTF.

This clone was seen just once. The chain carries TRBV9 and TRBJ2-3; 8 bases align to TRBD2. The CDR3 consists of 15 residues. J lost 5 bases, V lost 0 bases, and 5 bases had no gene match. The germline V gene encodes CDR1 SGDLS and CDR2 YYNGEE. This CDR3 is CASSVGGTSGDTQYF. Here the CDR3 DNA reads TGTGCCAGCAGCGTAGGAGGAACTAGCGGAGATACGCAGTATTTT.

V is TRBV27 and J is TRBJ2-7; 7 nucleotides match TRBD1. Germline CDR1 reads MNHEY; CDR2 reads SMNVEV (reference sequence). The CDR3 is 13 residues long. V shed 8 bases, J shed 4 bases, and the junction held 8 bases outside the gene matches. CDR3 nucleotides: TGTGCCAGCGCCCCGGGACAGAGTTACGAGCAGTACTTC. Its translation is CASAPGQSYEQYF.

This clone showed up just once. The rearrangement uses TRBV27 and TRBJ2-1; 10 positions match TRBD2. The germline gives CDR1 MNHEY, CDR2 SMNVEV (reference sequence). The CDR3 consists of 15 residues. The ends lost 2 bases at V and 7 bases at J; junction bases unmatched: 5. CDR3 amino acids: CASSLVAGGSNEQFF. DNA for the CDR3: TGTGCCAGCAGTTTAGTAGCGGGAGGCTCGAATGAGCAGTTCTTC.

This clone was observed a handful of times. The chain combines TRBV30 with TRBJ2-3; 10 bases are shared with TRBD2. V was clipped by 0 bases and J by 1 base; unmatched bases: 25. The CDR3 spans 23 residues. Germline values: CDR1 GTSNPN, CDR2 SVGIG (reference sequence). The CDR3 nucleotides read TGTGCCTGGAGTGTACTTGTCGGTACTAGCGGGGAGCGGATCACCCCTCGCACAGATACGCAGTATTTT. Translating gives CAWSVLVGTSGERITPRTDTQYF.

The genes are TRBV29-1 and TRBJ2-1, with D possibly matching TRBD1 (6 bases). Trimming pared 3 bases from V and 8 bases from J, leaving 14 bases between. Germline V gene sequence: CDR1 SQVTM, CDR2 ANQGSEA. There are 13 residues in the CDR3. As DNA, the CDR3 is TGCAGCGTTGATGTAGGGGGTTGGCATGAGCAGTTCTTC. Residues: CSVDVGGWHEQFF.